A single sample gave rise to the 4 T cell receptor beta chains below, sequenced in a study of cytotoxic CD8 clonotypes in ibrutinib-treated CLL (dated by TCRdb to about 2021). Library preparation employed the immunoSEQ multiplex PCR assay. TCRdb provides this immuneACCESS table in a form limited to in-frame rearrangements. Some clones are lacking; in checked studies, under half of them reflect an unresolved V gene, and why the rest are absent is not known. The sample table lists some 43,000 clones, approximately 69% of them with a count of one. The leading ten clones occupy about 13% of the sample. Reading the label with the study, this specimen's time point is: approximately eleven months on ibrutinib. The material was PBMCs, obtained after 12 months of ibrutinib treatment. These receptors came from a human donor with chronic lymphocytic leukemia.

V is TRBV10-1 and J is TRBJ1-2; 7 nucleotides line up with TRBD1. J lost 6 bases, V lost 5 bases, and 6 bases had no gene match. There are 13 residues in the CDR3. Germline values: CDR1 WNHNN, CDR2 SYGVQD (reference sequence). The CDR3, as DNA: TGCGCCAGCAGTCCTGACAGGGAACATGGCTACACCTTC. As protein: CASSPDREHGYTF.

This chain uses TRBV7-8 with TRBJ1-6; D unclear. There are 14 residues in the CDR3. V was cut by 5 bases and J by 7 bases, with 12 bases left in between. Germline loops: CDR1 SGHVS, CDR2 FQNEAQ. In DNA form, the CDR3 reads TGTGCCAGCAGCCAGAGGTCAGTGAATTCACCCCTCCACTTT. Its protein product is CASSQRSVNSPLHF.

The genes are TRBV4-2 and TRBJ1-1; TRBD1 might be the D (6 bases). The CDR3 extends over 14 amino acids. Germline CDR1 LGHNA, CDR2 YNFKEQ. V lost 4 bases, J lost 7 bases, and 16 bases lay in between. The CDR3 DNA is TGTGCCAGCAGCCTAGGGGGGGTTCAGTTTGAAGCTTTCTTT. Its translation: CASSLGGVQFEAFF.

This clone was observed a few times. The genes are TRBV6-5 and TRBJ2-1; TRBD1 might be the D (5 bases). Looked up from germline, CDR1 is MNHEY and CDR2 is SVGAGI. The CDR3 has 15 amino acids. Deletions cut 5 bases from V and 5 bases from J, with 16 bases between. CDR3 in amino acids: CASSKGQGRDNEQFF. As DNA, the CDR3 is TGTGCCAGCAGTAAGGGGCAGGGTCGAGACAATGAGCAGTTCTTC.